This T cell receptor (beta chain) was sequenced for a study of OX40 agonist ivuxolimab in advanced cancers. Study-level background: Of the participants, approximately 38% had some prior anti-PD-1, anti-PD-L1 or anti-CTLA-4 therapy, which was allowed. General study points: Low normalized T-cell clonal expansion was additionally recorded for some nonresponders.

About this clone: Its antigen is still unknown.

The data were produced by immunoSEQ multiplex PCR, yet TCRdb's version contains in-frame clones alone and is incomplete. The data show 35,000 to 40,000 clones, with about 72% seen just once and approximately 22% held by the top ten. With 10 bases clipped from V and 4 bases from J, the junction kept 6 bases outside the gene matches. The CDR3 has 13 amino acids. The germline CDR1 and CDR2 sequences are MNHEY and SMNVEV (reference sequence). The chain couples TRBV27 to TRBJ2-5; 10 bases line up with TRBD2. The sequence was obtained from an adult with an advanced solid tumor such as melanoma, head and neck, liver or kidney cancer. Sequences were derived from CD4+ or CD8+ T cells sorted from blood, sampled in a trial of the OX40 agonist ivuxolimab. CDR3 in amino acids: CATQLAGTETQYF. The CDR3 bases are TGTGCCACGCAACTAGCGGGGACAGAGACCCAGTACTTC.